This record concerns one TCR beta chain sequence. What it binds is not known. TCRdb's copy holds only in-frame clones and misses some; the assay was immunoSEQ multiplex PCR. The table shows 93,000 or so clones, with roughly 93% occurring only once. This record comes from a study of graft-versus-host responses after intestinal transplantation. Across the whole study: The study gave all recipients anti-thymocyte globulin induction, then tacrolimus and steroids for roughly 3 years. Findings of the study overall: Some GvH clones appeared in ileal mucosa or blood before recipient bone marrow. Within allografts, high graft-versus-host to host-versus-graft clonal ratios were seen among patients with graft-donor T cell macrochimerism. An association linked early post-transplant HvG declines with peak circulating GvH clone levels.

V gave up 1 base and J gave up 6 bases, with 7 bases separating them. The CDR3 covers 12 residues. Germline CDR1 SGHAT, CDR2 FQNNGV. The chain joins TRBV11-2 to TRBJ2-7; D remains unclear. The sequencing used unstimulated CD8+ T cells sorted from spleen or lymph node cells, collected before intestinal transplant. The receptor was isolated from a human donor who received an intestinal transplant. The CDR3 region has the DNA TGTGCCAGCAGCTTAGGAGGTTCCGAGCAGTACTTC. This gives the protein CASSLGGSEQYF.